Below, 30 T cell receptor beta chains from the same sample are listed, as sequenced in a study of identical twins. TCRdb analysed the 5' RACE reads with MiXCR anew, one entry per CDR3 protein. The table has a few hundred thousand distinct CDR3 sequences, 12% seen once; the top ten hold 3.5% to 5%. Another study also made use of these data, one on yellow fever vaccine responses in identical twins.

The material sequenced was memory (CD45RO+) T cells sorted from blood. The receptors come from a woman aged 18-35 years in good health.

In its sample, this clonotype was seen a few times. The chain has TRBV30 and TRBJ1-5; no firm D call. The V end was cut by 2 bases, the J end by 2 bases, with 4 bases between. The germline V gene has CDR1 GTSNPN and CDR2 SVGIG (reference sequence). CDR3 length: 12 residues. The DNA of the CDR3 is TGTGCCTGGAGTATTGGCAATCAGCCCCAGCATTTT. Translated: CAWSIGNQPQHF.

The rearrangement uses TRBV7-9 and TRBJ1-1; possibly TRBD1 for D (5 bases). The V gene's germline CDR1 is SEHNR and CDR2 FQNEAQ (reference sequence). The CDR3 spans 13 residues. Deletions cut 10 bases from V and 0 bases from J, with 12 bases between. CDR3 residues: CAIEGQMNTEAFF. The CDR3 nucleotides read TGTGCCATTGAGGGGCAGATGAACACTGAAGCTTTCTTT.

The chain links TRBV4-1 to TRBJ2-6, with D maybe TRBD1 (6 bases). Between the trimmed V and J ends, which lost 0 bases and 3 bases, there was a span of 24 bases. The CDR3 has 21 residues. Germline CDR1 MGHRA, CDR2 YSYEKL. In DNA form, the CDR3 reads TGCGCCAGCAGCCAAGAGGTAGTAGGTGGCAGGGGAGTTGGTGGGGCCAACGTCCTGACTTTC. Amino acid sequence: CASSQEVVGGRGVGGANVLTF.

The rearrangement uses TRBV20-1 and TRBJ2-7; D uncertain. V dropped 2 bases and J dropped 5 bases, with 13 bases sitting between them. Germline lookup yields CDR1 DFQATT and CDR2 SNEGSKA (reference sequence). The CDR3 is 13 residues long. The CDR3 spells CSARSEVKNEQYF. CDR3 bases: TGCAGTGCTAGAAGTGAAGTTAAGAACGAGCAGTACTTC.

V gene TRBV15 combines with J gene TRBJ2-7; D may be TRBD1 or TRBD2 (5 bases each). This CDR3 spans 13 amino acids. CDR1 and CDR2 (germline): LNHNV, YYDKDF (reference sequence). The V end lost 1 base, the J end lost 6 bases, and 10 bases lay between the germline ends. CDR3 bases: TGTGCCACCAGCAGAGCCGCAGGGAGCGAGCAGTACTTC. As protein: CATSRAAGSEQYF.

For this clonotype: A read error is possible here, since a much larger clone lies one base away. The chain uses TRBV20-1 and TRBJ2-2, with TRBD1 matching over 7 bases. Looked up from germline, CDR1 is DFQATT and CDR2 is SNEGSKA (reference sequence). The CDR3 sequence is 13 residues long. Trimming at V came to 3 bases and at J to 9 bases, leaving 7 bases not matched to a gene. CDR3 DNA sequence: TGCAGTGCTAGCAGGGGGTCGGCCCGGGAGCTGTTTTTT. It codes for CSASRGSARELFF.

The rearrangement links TRBV5-1 to TRBJ2-5, with D maybe TRBD1 (5 bases). The CDR3 sequence is 14 residues long. V was pared by 0 bases and J by 6 bases, with 12 bases between. Per germline, CDR1 SGHRS and CDR2 YFSETQ. Written as DNA, the CDR3 is TGCGCCAGCAGCTTGGCAGGGCCAGGCCAGACCCAGTACTTC. Protein sequence: CASSLAGPGQTQYF.

This clonotype came up many times. In DNA, the CDR3 is TGCGCCAGCAGCCAAGTACAGGGTGGCACAGATACGCAGTATTTT. Protein product: CASSQVQGGTDTQYF. J is TRBJ2-3 and V is TRBV4-1, with a weak D call TRBD1 (6 bases). Germline CDR1 and CDR2: MGHRA and YSYEKL. V gave up 1 base and J gave up 1 base, with 9 bases separating them. The length of the CDR3 is 15 residues.

This clonotype was seen only a few times. The rearrangement uses TRBV28 and TRBJ1-1; TRBD1 agrees at 9 bases. Trimming cost V 4 bases and J 6 bases; bases outside gene matches: 6. The germline V gene has CDR1 MDHEN and CDR2 SYDVKM. This CDR3 has 14 amino acids. The CDR3 sequence is CASSSLRQGAEAFF. The CDR3 coding sequence is TGTGCCAGCAGTTCTCTCCGACAGGGGGCTGAAGCTTTCTTT.

This clonotype occurred a few times. This chain uses TRBV10-1 with TRBJ2-1; maybe TRBD2 (6 bases). The CDR3 has 13 residues. Germline V lookup: CDR1 WNHNN, CDR2 SYGVQD (reference sequence). V was trimmed by 8 bases and J by 11 bases, leaving 19 bases between them. The CDR3 DNA follows: TGCGCCAGCGCCGAGGATGGCGGGAAGAAGCAGTTCTTC. Its protein is CASAEDGGKKQFF.

This clonotype was seen only a few times. The chain recombines TRBV5-1 with TRBJ2-7; possible D gene TRBD1, 6 bases. Trimming shortened V by 0 bases and J by 5 bases, and 12 bases separated the two germline ends. This CDR3 comprises 14 residues. CDR1 SGHRS and CDR2 YFSETQ come from the germline V gene. Written as DNA, the CDR3 is TGCGCCAGCAGCTTGGCAGGGGCGATCAACGAGCAGTACTTC. Protein: CASSLAGAINEQYF.

The rearrangement uses TRBV20-1 and TRBJ2-3; 7 nucleotides line up with TRBD2. With V trimmed by 0 bases and J by 4 bases, 7 bases remained unmatched. The CDR3 has 15 amino acids. Looked up from germline, CDR1 is DFQATT and CDR2 is SNEGSKA (reference sequence). This CDR3 reads CSARDIAGAADTQYF. DNA of the CDR3: TGCAGTGCTAGAGATATAGCGGGTGCGGCAGATACGCAGTATTTT.

The chain is built from TRBV2 and TRBJ2-2, with 8 bases that match TRBD1. J lost 4 bases, V lost 6 bases, and 7 bases had no gene match. This CDR3 contains 15 residues. CDR1 is SNHLY, CDR2 FYNNEI, per germline. As DNA, the CDR3 is TGTGCCAGCAGACAGGGGGTCCGCGGCACCGGGGAGCTGTTTTTT. Its protein is CASRQGVRGTGELFF. Full variable domain (rest looked up from reference TRBV2 and TRBJ2-2): EPEVTQTPSHQVTQMGQEVILRCVPISNHLYFYWYRQILGQKVEFLVSFYNNEISEKSEIFDDQFSVERPDGSNFTLKIRSTKLEDSAMYFCASRQGVRGTGELFFGEGSRLTVL.

This clonotype was recorded a few times. CDR3 DNA sequence: TGTGCCAGCAGCTTACAGGGAGGATCCTACGAGCAGTACTTC. As protein: CASSLQGGSYEQYF. The rearrangement uses TRBV12-3 or TRBV12-4 and TRBJ2-7; possibly TRBD1 or TRBD2 for D (6 bases each). This CDR3 spans 14 amino acids. Trimming took off 6 bases at V and 1 base at J, with 13 bases between the two ends.

This clonotype was seen repeatedly, ten times or more. This sequence joins TRBV6-6 and TRBJ1-2; 8 positions agree with TRBD1. The CDR3 is 13 amino acids. Germline CDR1 reads MNHNY; CDR2 reads SVGAGI (reference sequence). The V segment lost 2 bases and the J segment 7 bases; nucleotides outside the gene matches: 3. The CDR3 here is CASSYDRGGGYTF. The CDR3 DNA reads as TGTGCCAGCAGTTACGACAGGGGTGGTGGCTACACCTTC.

The chain uses TRBV7-2 and TRBJ1-6; no definite D call. There are 13 residues in the CDR3. Germline V gene data show CDR1 as SGHTA and CDR2 as FQGNSA. Trimming cost V 1 base and J 8 bases, with 6 bases left between them. This chain's CDR3 is CASSLGADSPLHF. The DNA for the CDR3 is TGTGCCAGCAGCTTAGGGGCGGATTCACCCCTCCACTTT.

The table lists this clonotype with a few counts. This sequence joins TRBV12-3 or TRBV12-4 and TRBJ2-4; D possibly corresponds to TRBD1 (6 bases). V was cut by 7 bases and J by 0 bases, with 10 bases left in between. This CDR3 is built from 14 residues. The CDR3, as DNA: TGTGCCAGCACCACAGGGAGAGCCAAAAACATTCAGTACTTC. Translating it yields CASTTGRAKNIQYF.

This clonotype was seen more than once but under ten times. CDR3 in DNA: TGCAGCGTTCGAAGTTACACCGGGGAGCTGTTTTTT. Protein product: CSVRSYTGELFF. V is TRBV29-1 and J is TRBJ2-2; D ambiguous. Trimming pared 5 bases from V and 3 bases from J, leaving 7 bases between. Germline CDR1 SQVTM, CDR2 ANQGSEA. This CDR3 is 12 amino acids long.

This clonotype was counted between two and nine times. The chain links TRBV6-2 or TRBV6-3 to TRBJ2-1, with a weak D call TRBD2 (5 bases). Germline assignment: CDR1 MNHEY and CDR2 SVGEGT. The CDR3 length is 17 residues. V was cut by 4 bases and J by 9 bases, with 25 bases left in between. The chain's CDR3 is CASSFGVSIRWSGEQFF. CDR3 in DNA: TGTGCCAGCAGTTTCGGGGTCTCGATCCGATGGTCCGGTGAGCAGTTCTTC.

There are many counts of this clonotype. The rearrangement uses TRBV7-2 and TRBJ2-1, with D uncertain. With 0 bases removed from V and 4 bases from J, the gap between germline ends came to 7 bases. Germline loops: CDR1 SGHTA, CDR2 FQGNSA. The CDR3 is made up of 14 amino acids. In nucleotides, the CDR3 is TGTGCCAGCAGCTTAGCGCTCGAGTACAATGAGCAGTTCTTC. Its translation: CASSLALEYNEQFF.

This clonotype was observed a handful of times. J is TRBJ1-1 and V is TRBV20-1; no reliable D call. The V gene lost 3 bases and the J gene lost 8 bases, with 13 bases spanning the gap. Looked up from germline, CDR1 is DFQATT and CDR2 is SNEGSKA (reference sequence). This CDR3 contains 12 residues. CDR3 sequence reads: CSARSVPSEAFF. CDR3 bases: TGCAGTGCTAGGTCCGTTCCCTCCGAAGCTTTCTTT.

This chain connects TRBV7-2 to TRBJ2-3; D not certain. This CDR3 spans 15 amino acids. CDR1 is SGHTA, CDR2 FQGNSA, per germline. V was shortened by 7 bases and J by 0 bases, with 14 bases between the two germline ends. This CDR3 is CASTPWSQSTDTQYF. Written as DNA, the CDR3 is TGTGCCAGCACCCCATGGAGTCAGAGCACAGATACGCAGTATTTT.

This clonotype came up a few times. The gene calls are TRBV7-2 and TRBJ2-2; no definite D call. The V end lost 0 bases, the J end lost 4 bases, and 6 bases lay between the germline ends. Germline CDR1 is SGHTA and CDR2 is FQGNSA. The CDR3 covers 14 residues. The CDR3 DNA sequence: TGTGCCAGCAGCTTAGCAGGGTTCACCGGGGAGCTGTTTTTT. Its translation: CASSLAGFTGELFF.

This sequence joins TRBV5-6 and TRBJ2-1; the match to TRBD2 covers 12 bases. The CDR3 sequence is 21 residues long. CDR1 is SGHDT and CDR2 is YYEEEE in the germline V gene. The trim removed 4 bases at V and 3 bases at J, leaving 20 bases unmatched. The CDR3: CASSGGTSGPLGALYYNEQFF. DNA of the CDR3: TGTGCCAGCAGCGGCGGGACTAGCGGGCCCCTTGGGGCCCTCTACTACAATGAGCAGTTCTTC.

This rearrangement joins TRBV6-2 or TRBV6-3 to TRBJ2-1; tentatively, D is TRBD1 (5 bases). Between the trimmed V and J ends, which lost 6 bases and 5 bases, there was a span of 8 bases. Germline-derived CDR1 and CDR2 are MNHEY and SVGEGT. The CDR3 sequence is 12 residues long. For the CDR3, the DNA is TGTGCCAGCAGCCAACAGGACAATGAGCAGTTCTTC. It yields the protein CASSQQDNEQFF.

This clonotype was picked up many times. The rearrangement links TRBV29-1 to TRBJ2-1; 14 positions match TRBD2. CDR3 size: 14 residues. Germline values: CDR1 SQVTM, CDR2 ANQGSEA. Unmatched junction bases numbered 2, after V lost 6 bases and J lost 4 bases. CDR3 amino acids: CSVRLAGGYNEQFF. The CDR3 bases are TGCAGCGTGCGACTAGCGGGAGGGTACAATGAGCAGTTCTTC.

This rearrangement joins TRBV20-1 to TRBJ2-1; 9 nucleotides match TRBD2. This CDR3 has 14 residues. The trim removed 6 bases at V and 3 bases at J, leaving 6 bases unmatched. The V gene's germline CDR1 is DFQATT and CDR2 SNEGSKA (reference sequence). CDR3 protein: CSALGRGGYNEQFF. The CDR3 DNA reads as TGCAGTGCCCTCGGGCGGGGGGGCTACAATGAGCAGTTCTTC.

This clonotype has a count of ten or more. This sequence joins TRBV5-6 and TRBJ2-6, with D tentatively TRBD2 (6 bases). The CDR3 consists of 18 residues. The V and J ends lost 0 bases and 0 bases respectively, with 13 bases between them. Germline lookup yields CDR1 SGHDT and CDR2 YYEEEE. In DNA form, the CDR3 reads TGTGCCAGCAGCTTGGGGGAGGTCCGACGCTCTGGGGCCAACGTCCTGACTTTC. It is translated as CASSLGEVRRSGANVLTF.

J is TRBJ2-7 and V is TRBV20-1; no reliable D call. The CDR3 sequence is 13 residues long. Germline V gene lookup returns CDR1 DFQATT and CDR2 SNEGSKA (reference sequence). V lost 1 base to trimming and J lost 1 base, with 8 bases between them. CDR3 region: CSARGTSSYEQYF. DNA for the CDR3: TGCAGTGCTAGAGGTACGTCGTCCTACGAGCAGTACTTC.

The chain links TRBV20-1 to TRBJ2-7; 9 bases are shared with TRBD2. Losses at the gene ends were 4 bases for V and 2 bases for J; bases not matched to a gene: 6. CDR3 length: 14 residues. Germline V gives CDR1 DFQATT, CDR2 SNEGSKA (reference sequence). CDR3 loop: CSATPGTSPYEQYF. CDR3 sequence (DNA): TGCAGTGCTACCCCCGGGACTAGCCCCTACGAGCAGTACTTC.